This entry lists 19 T cell receptor beta chains sequenced from one sample in a study of blood T cell repertoires in COVID-19 (dated by TCRdb to the early 2020s). Libraries were prepared through the immunoSEQ multiplex PCR assay. What TCRdb holds here is the immuneACCESS table cut down to in-frame rearrangements. Part of the clones is not present; checked against another copy, under half of the missing clones reflect an unresolved V gene, and the others are unexplained. The sample table lists fewer than 150,000 clones, approximately 79% of them with a count of one. The ten largest clones capture 2% to 3% of the sample. The sample consisted of peripheral blood. The origin of the receptors is a man in his fifties or sixties with acute or convalescent COVID-19.

DNA of the CDR3: TGTGCCAGCAGCCGTAGCGGGGGGGAAACAGATACGCAGTATTTT. Translation: CASSRSGGETDTQYF. This chain connects TRBV5-8 to TRBJ2-3; TRBD2 matches at 11 bases. Per the germline V gene, CDR1 is SGHTS and CDR2 is YDEGEE. This CDR3 comprises 15 residues. The V gene end was trimmed by 4 bases and the J gene end by 3 bases; junction bases not matched to a gene: 4. Variable domain in full (rest from reference TRBV5-8 and TRBJ2-3): EAGVTQSPTHLIKTRGQQATLRCSPISGHTSVYWYQQALGLGLQFLLWYDEGEERNRGNFPPRFSGRQFPNYSSELNVNALELEDSALYLCASSRSGGETDTQYFGPGTRLTVL.

The V call is TRBV7-9, the J call TRBJ1-3, with D perhaps matching TRBD1 (5 bases). The germline CDR1 and CDR2 sequences are SEHNR and FQNEAQ (reference sequence). This CDR3 has 15 residues. V lost 10 bases, J lost 0 bases, and 16 bases lay in between. The CDR3 loop reads CATAGQLDSGNTIYF. The CDR3 DNA reads TGTGCCACTGCGGGGCAGCTAGACTCTGGAAACACCATATATTTT.

The CDR3, as DNA: TGCAGCGTTGAAGGGCATGCGGGGAGCGAGCAGTACTTC. Amino acids: CSVEGHAGSEQYF. The genes are TRBV29-1 and TRBJ2-7; D might be TRBD2 (6 bases). Germline V gives CDR1 SQVTM, CDR2 ANQGSEA. This CDR3 region has 13 residues. V shed 1 base and J shed 6 bases, with 13 bases lying between them.

The genes are TRBV19 and TRBJ1-1; perhaps TRBD1 as D (6 bases). CDR1 is LNHDA, CDR2 SQIVND, per germline (reference sequence). The CDR3 is made up of 14 amino acids. The ends were cut back, 3 bases at V and 3 bases at J, with 11 bases in the middle. This chain's CDR3 is CASSIRGGDTEAFF. The CDR3 DNA is TGTGCCAGTAGTATCAGGGGAGGGGACACTGAAGCTTTCTTT.

The J gene is TRBJ2-7, the V gene TRBV28; 11 bases are shared with TRBD2. Germline CDR1 reads MDHEN; CDR2 reads SYDVKM. Trimming cost V 5 bases and J 0 bases; bases outside gene matches: 6. This CDR3 has 16 residues. Here the CDR3 DNA reads TGTGCCAGCAGTCCCCTCCTAGCGGGAGGCTCCTACGAGCAGTACTTC. As protein: CASSPLLAGGSYEQYF.

The gene calls are TRBV28 and TRBJ2-7; maybe TRBD1 (6 bases). The CDR3 consists of 14 residues. Trimming took 7 bases from V and 3 from J, leaving 16 bases between them. In germline, CDR1 is MDHEN, CDR2 SYDVKM. The chain's CDR3 is CASIGTPGVYEQYF. The CDR3 nucleotides read TGTGCCAGCATCGGGACCCCAGGGGTCTACGAGCAGTACTTC.

The chain carries TRBV5-1 and TRBJ2-7, with TRBD1 identical over 7 bases. Germline loops: CDR1 SGHRS, CDR2 YFSETQ. The CDR3 sequence is 14 residues long. V trimming: 3 bases; J trimming: 5 bases; junction bases outside the gene matches: 8. Here the CDR3 DNA reads TGCGCCAGCAGCTCCCAGACAGGGTTGGACGAGCAGTACTTC. Translation gives CASSSQTGLDEQYF.

This chain joins TRBV5-1 and TRBJ2-3, with 8 nucleotides matching TRBD2. The germline V gene has CDR1 SGHRS and CDR2 YFSETQ. Trimming cost V 0 bases and J 5 bases; bases outside gene matches: 5. The CDR3 length is 15 residues. CDR3 amino acids: CASSLEVSGKDTQYF. CDR3 sequence (DNA): TGCGCCAGCAGCTTGGAAGTTAGCGGGAAAGATACGCAGTATTTT.

This clone occurred once. The gene calls are TRBV5-1 and TRBJ2-1, with 11 bases fitting TRBD2. The CDR3 runs to 18 residues. V dropped 1 base and J dropped 0; count of bases not matched to a gene: 6. Germline assignment: CDR1 SGHRS and CDR2 YFSETQ. Written as DNA, the CDR3 is TGCGCCAGCAGCTTGTGGCTAGCGGGGGGAATCTCCTACAATGAGCAGTTCTTC. Amino acids: CASSLWLAGGISYNEQFF.

With regard to this clone: Other nucleotide sequences from this sample produce the same CDR3. The chain carries TRBV28 and TRBJ2-5, with 7 bases fitting TRBD1. CDR1 and CDR2 (germline): MDHEN, SYDVKM. CDR3 length: 13 residues. V lost 4 bases to trimming and J lost 2 bases; unmatched junction nucleotides: 1. In nucleotides, the CDR3 is TGTGCCAGCAGTTCGGGACAGCAAGAGACCCAGTACTTC. Encoded protein: CASSSGQQETQYF.

The chain couples TRBV10-2 to TRBJ1-1, with a weak D call TRBD1 (6 bases). The CDR3 is 13 amino acids. Per the germline V gene, CDR1 is WSHSY and CDR2 is SAAADI. Trimming took off 8 bases at V and 11 bases at J, with 21 bases between the two ends. The CDR3 DNA follows: TGCGCCAGCTCGGGGGGGCGATGGATTAGCGCTTTCTTT. Protein: CASSGGRWISAFF.

This rearrangement joins TRBV6-1 to TRBJ2-7; 8 bases map to TRBD1. The CDR3 is made up of 14 amino acids. Germline-derived CDR1 and CDR2 are MNHNS and SASEGT. The junction had 8 bases not matched to a gene; V was cut back by 3 bases and J by 7 bases. The CDR3 loop reads CASSETQGVWEQYF. The CDR3 DNA reads TGTGCCAGCAGTGAGACACAGGGGGTTTGGGAGCAGTACTTC.

To note about this clone: The sample holds other DNA sequences that translate to the same CDR3. The genes are TRBV18 and TRBJ1-1; 10 nucleotides agree with TRBD1. This CDR3 comprises 13 residues. Germline CDR1 KGHSH, CDR2 LQKENI. V shed 2 bases and J 6 bases; nucleotides not matched to a gene: 0. The CDR3 reads CASSPGQGAEAFF. The CDR3 DNA sequence: TGTGCCAGCTCACCAGGACAGGGGGCTGAAGCTTTCTTT.

The genes are TRBV5-6 and TRBJ2-1; 9 bases are shared with TRBD1. Trimming removed 4 bases from V and 7 bases from J; junction bases left unmatched: 6. The CDR3 loop spans 14 amino acids. Germline CDR1 and CDR2: SGHDT and YYEEEE. CDR3 sequence (DNA): TGTGCCAGCAGCCCCGGGACAGGGTCGAATGAGCAGTTCTTC. This gives the protein CASSPGTGSNEQFF.

The rearrangement links TRBV27 to TRBJ2-1; 8 bases match TRBD1. Trimming cost V 2 bases and J 9 bases; bases outside gene matches: 9. Germline V gives CDR1 MNHEY, CDR2 SMNVEV (reference sequence). CDR3 length equals 15 residues. CDR3: CASSLRDRWVTEQFF. For the CDR3, the DNA is TGTGCCAGCAGTTTAAGGGACAGGTGGGTCACTGAGCAGTTCTTC.

The V and J genes are TRBV12-5 and TRBJ1-1; D is ambiguous. Trimming removed 4 bases at V and 5 bases at J, with 14 bases between. The CDR3 sequence is 14 residues long. Germline V gene sequence: CDR1 LGHNT, CDR2 FRNRAP. The CDR3 protein is CASGSTGLKTEAFF. In DNA form, the CDR3 reads TGTGCTAGTGGTTCGACGGGATTAAAAACTGAAGCTTTCTTT.

The chain recombines TRBV29-1 with TRBJ2-1, with TRBD2 matching over 14 bases. Trimming took 8 bases from V and 6 from J; bases not matched to a gene: 9. The CDR3 runs 15 residues. Germline assignment: CDR1 SQVTM and CDR2 ANQGSEA. In DNA, the CDR3 is TGCAGCCACTCCGGACTAGCGGGGGGCGCCAATGAGCAGTTCTTC. Translation gives CSHSGLAGGANEQFF.

The rearrangement links TRBV27 to TRBJ1-2; 7 bases are a match to TRBD1. Germline loops: CDR1 MNHEY, CDR2 SMNVEV (reference sequence). V lost 3 bases and J lost 4; bases outside the gene matches: 11. The CDR3 has 16 amino acids. The CDR3 region has the DNA TGTGCCAGCAGTTTCCGAGGGGGCGTCCCCTTCTATGGCTACACCTTC. Its protein is CASSFRGGVPFYGYTF.

J is TRBJ2-1 and V is TRBV11-2; 9 bases map to TRBD1. CDR1 is SGHAT, CDR2 FQNNGV, per germline. The trim removed 9 bases at V and 8 bases at J, leaving 8 bases unmatched. The CDR3 has 13 residues. CDR3 loop: CASSEDRGYEQFF. The CDR3 DNA follows: TGTGCCAGTTCAGAGGACAGGGGATATGAGCAGTTCTTC.